This T cell receptor beta chain was obtained from a study of blood T cell repertoires in COVID-19. Study-wide context: PBMCs, B-cell-depleted T cells, or T cells provided the cDNA or gDNA that made up the material.

In terms of age and location, participants ranged from roughly 18 to 90 years and lived in about two dozen US areas. Cohort assignment relied on participant-reported clinical history. The data were produced by immunoSEQ multiplex PCR, yet TCRdb's version contains in-frame clones alone and is incomplete. The top ten clones hold roughly 3.6% of a sample with under 300,000 clones, about 86% of them seen once. Sequencing was done on a sample of PBMCs or T cells enriched from blood (not recorded which). The receptor's source is a middle-aged man who had recovered from COVID-19.

CDR3 sequence reads: CASSELVHEQYF. DNA for the CDR3: TGTGCCAGCAGTGAACTAGTCCACGAGCAGTACTTC. The chain recombines TRBV6-1 with TRBJ2-7, with D unresolved. Trimming removed 2 bases from V and 5 bases from J, with 7 bases in between. Germline lookup yields CDR1 MNHNS and CDR2 SASEGT. The CDR3 contains 12 residues.